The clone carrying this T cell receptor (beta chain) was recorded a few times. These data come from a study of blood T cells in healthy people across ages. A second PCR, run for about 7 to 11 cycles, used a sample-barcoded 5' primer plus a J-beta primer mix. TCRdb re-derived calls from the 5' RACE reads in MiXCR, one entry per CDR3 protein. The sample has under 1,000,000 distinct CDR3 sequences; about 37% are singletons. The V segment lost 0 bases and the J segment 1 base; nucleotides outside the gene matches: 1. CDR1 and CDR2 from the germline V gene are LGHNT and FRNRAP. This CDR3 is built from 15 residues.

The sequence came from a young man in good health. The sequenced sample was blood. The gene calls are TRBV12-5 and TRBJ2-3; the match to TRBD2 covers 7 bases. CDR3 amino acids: CASGLVTSGTDTQYF. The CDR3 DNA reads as TGTGCTAGTGGTTTGGTCACTAGCGGCACAGATACGCAGTATTTT.